The 8 T cell receptor beta chains below come from one sample, sequenced in a study of shared clonotypes between healthy human individuals. Naive CD8 cells lacked CD45RO and underwent positive selection for CCR7, leaving out terminally differentiated effector memory CD45RA+ cells. Method: immunoSEQ multiplex PCR; TCRdb's copy keeps in-frame clones and lacks some. Of some 2.1 million clones listed, around 96% are singletons. Sequenced material: naive CD8+ T cells sorted from blood. The receptor set was obtained from a man aged 18 to 35 in good health.

The chain employs TRBV6-6 and TRBJ1-1, with a tentative D call TRBD1 (6 bases). The V end was cut by 5 bases, the J end by 1 base, with 11 bases between. This CDR3 is built from 14 residues. Germline loops: CDR1 MNHNY, CDR2 SVGAGI (reference sequence). This CDR3 reads CASSTTGTNTEAFF. The CDR3 nucleotides read TGTGCCAGCAGTACGACAGGAACGAACACTGAAGCTTTCTTT.

V and J are TRBV13 and TRBJ2-1, with 8 bases that match TRBD2. Germline trimming cut 5 bases from V and 6 bases from J; bases unmatched to any gene: 6. Germline V gene lookup returns CDR1 PRHDT and CDR2 FYEKMQ (reference sequence). CDR3 length: 14 residues. The CDR3 nucleotides are TGTGCCAGCAGCCCGACGGGAGGGGGCAATGAGCAGTTCTTC. Amino acids: CASSPTGGGNEQFF.

The V gene is TRBV10-3, the J gene TRBJ1-2; D unresolved. V shed 0 bases and J shed 5 bases, with 10 bases lying between them. The germline CDR1 and CDR2 sequences are ENHRY and SYGVKD. There are 14 residues in the CDR3. This chain's CDR3 is CAISESQDGYGYTF. In DNA form, the CDR3 reads TGTGCCATCAGTGAGTCGCAGGACGGATATGGCTACACCTTC.

The chain uses TRBV7-8 and TRBJ2-3, with D possibly being TRBD2 (6 bases). Looked up from germline, CDR1 is SGHVS and CDR2 is FQNEAQ. V lost 3 bases, J lost 3 bases, and 13 bases lay in between. This CDR3 is built from 15 residues. The CDR3 DNA is TGTGCCAGCAGCTTGGGCGGGGCCATGACAGATACGCAGTATTTT. Its protein product is CASSLGGAMTDTQYF.

The rearrangement joins TRBV5-4 to TRBJ2-7, with D hard to call. This CDR3 has 14 amino acids. The V gene lost 4 bases and the J gene lost 0 bases, with 11 bases spanning the gap. Germline CDR1 reads SGHNT; CDR2 reads YYREEE (reference sequence). The CDR3 is CASSIGRSSYEQYF. The CDR3 DNA reads as TGTGCCAGCAGCATAGGACGTAGCTCCTACGAGCAGTACTTC.

The chain carries TRBV5-4 and TRBJ2-6; a possible D gene is TRBD1 (5 bases). V was cut by 2 bases and J by 2 bases, with 17 bases left in between. Per the germline V gene, CDR1 is SGHNT and CDR2 is YYREEE (reference sequence). The CDR3 sequence is 18 residues long. CDR3 loop: CASSLFPPQVAGANVLTF. The CDR3 DNA is TGTGCCAGCAGCTTATTCCCCCCACAGGTCGCTGGGGCCAACGTCCTGACTTTC.

This chain links TRBV6-5 with TRBJ1-1; possible D gene TRBD1, 5 bases. The V end lost 0 bases, the J end lost 8 bases, and 19 bases lay between the germline ends. Germline CDR1 and CDR2: MNHEY and SVGAGI. There are 16 residues in the CDR3. The CDR3 spells CASSYSGGAVMSEAFF. CDR3 bases: TGTGCCAGCAGTTACTCGGGAGGGGCGGTGATGTCGGAAGCTTTCTTT.

This rearrangement joins TRBV6-6 to TRBJ1-2, with a weak D call TRBD1 (6 bases). The germline V gene has CDR1 MNHNY and CDR2 SVGAGI (reference sequence). V gave up 6 bases and J gave up 2 bases, with 7 bases separating them. The CDR3 runs to 12 residues. The CDR3 here is CASSGQNYGYTF. The CDR3 DNA is TGTGCCAGCAGCGGACAGAACTATGGCTACACCTTC.